The 28 T cell receptor beta chains in this list originate from one sample, sequenced in a study of cytomegalovirus exposure and HLA in healthy donors. Primers included in the PCR were 60 Vbeta and 13 Jbeta primers. The data were produced by immunoSEQ multiplex PCR, yet TCRdb's version contains in-frame clones alone and is incomplete. This table holds 88,000 or so clones, over 60% found once. The specimen sequenced was PBMCs. Receptors were obtained from a male donor in good health and CMV-seropositive.

V usage is TRBV6-1 and J usage is TRBJ1-2; no firm D call. Trimming pared 7 bases from V and 8 bases from J, leaving 23 bases between. The CDR3 has 15 residues. Germline loops: CDR1 MNHNS, CDR2 SASEGT. CDR3 sequence reads: CASTTEGGLLRGYTF. The CDR3 nucleotides are TGTGCCAGCACCACAGAGGGAGGGCTCCTCCGGGGCTACACCTTC.

V gene TRBV7-3 combines with J gene TRBJ2-7; D is perhaps TRBD2 (6 bases). Trimming took 5 bases from V and 0 from J, leaving 11 bases between them. The CDR3 sequence is 14 residues long. CDR1 SGHTA and CDR2 FQGTGA come from the germline V gene. The CDR3: CASSPAGTSYEQYF. The CDR3 region has the DNA TGTGCCAGCAGCCCCGCGGGGACCTCCTACGAGCAGTACTTC.

V usage is TRBV7-2 and J usage is TRBJ2-3, with 16 bases lining up with TRBD2. The V gene's germline CDR1 is SGHTA and CDR2 FQGNSA. The CDR3 contains 18 residues. V gave up 4 bases and J gave up 1 base; unmatched junction bases: 5. This CDR3 reads CASSSGLAGGRGTDTQYF. The CDR3 bases are TGTGCCAGCAGCTCGGGACTAGCGGGGGGGCGGGGCACAGATACGCAGTATTTT.

The chain carries TRBV6-6 and TRBJ1-2; 9 nucleotides match TRBD1. CDR3 size: 16 residues. The V segment lost 6 bases and the J segment 2 bases; nucleotides outside the gene matches: 10. CDR1 and CDR2 from the germline V gene are MNHNY and SVGAGI (reference sequence). The DNA for the CDR3 is TGTGCCAGCAGCCCTTATAGGACAGGGGCGAACTATGGCTACACCTTC. This codes for CASSPYRTGANYGYTF.

This chain uses TRBV9 with TRBJ1-1; D might be TRBD1 (5 bases). The ends were cut back, 4 bases at V and 1 base at J, with 11 bases in the middle. The V gene's germline CDR1 is SGDLS and CDR2 YYNGEE. There are 14 residues in the CDR3. The CDR3 protein is CASSPGGGNTEAFF. CDR3 DNA sequence: TGTGCCAGCAGCCCCGGGGGTGGGAACACTGAAGCTTTCTTT. Filled out from reference TRBV9 and TRBJ1-1, the complete variable domain reads DSGVTQTPKHLITATGQRVTLRCSPRSGDLSVYWYQQSLDQGLQFLIQYYNGEERAKGNILERFSAQQFPDLHSELNLSSLELGDSALYFCASSPGGGNTEAFFGQGTRLTVV.

The chain recombines TRBV10-1 with TRBJ1-5; possible D gene TRBD1, 6 bases. The CDR3 has 15 residues. Germline-derived CDR1 and CDR2 are WNHNN and SYGVQD (reference sequence). Trimming removed 8 bases from V and 4 bases from J, with 18 bases in between. CDR3 protein: CASPQVGDKNQPQHF. The CDR3 region has the DNA TGCGCCAGCCCCCAGGTAGGGGACAAGAATCAGCCCCAGCATTTT.

In its sample, this clone was seen a few times. The chain uses TRBV15 and TRBJ1-1, with D maybe TRBD1 (5 bases). V dropped 0 bases and J dropped 6 bases, with 11 bases sitting between them. Germline V lookup: CDR1 LNHNV, CDR2 YYDKDF (reference sequence). The CDR3 is 14 residues long. In DNA form, the CDR3 reads TGTGCCACCAGCAGAGATCCCGGACAATCTGAAGCTTTCTTT. Amino acids: CATSRDPGQSEAFF.

This clone was detected only a few times. The chain has TRBV19 and TRBJ2-7; tentatively, D is TRBD2 (6 bases). Deletions cut 3 bases from V and 6 bases from J, with 21 bases between. Per germline, CDR1 LNHDA and CDR2 SQIVND (reference sequence). CDR3 length equals 16 residues. The CDR3 region is CASSMRKGGALGEQYF. Written as DNA, the CDR3 is TGTGCCAGTAGTATGCGGAAGGGAGGTGCACTGGGCGAGCAGTACTTC.

This clone was seen only a few times. This rearrangement joins TRBV7-8 to TRBJ1-2, with unresolved D. This CDR3 is 14 amino acids long. Germline V gene sequence: CDR1 SGHVS, CDR2 FQNEAQ. Trimming cost V 2 bases and J 4 bases, with 11 bases left between them. The CDR3 nucleotides are TGTGCCAGCAGCTTACGAGACACCCGCTATGGCTACACCTTC. Encoded protein: CASSLRDTRYGYTF.

This clone was counted only a few times. The rearrangement uses TRBV2 and TRBJ2-1, with D unresolved. The CDR3 contains 13 residues. Germline CDR1 and CDR2: SNHLY and FYNNEI. The V gene lost 6 bases and the J gene lost 4 bases, with 10 bases spanning the gap. The CDR3 spells CASSPNSYNEQFF. In nucleotides, the CDR3 is TGTGCCAGCAGCCCCAATAGTTACAATGAGCAGTTCTTC.

V gene TRBV2 combines with J gene TRBJ2-3; D is possibly TRBD2 (6 bases). The CDR3 is 14 amino acids. Per the germline V gene, CDR1 is SNHLY and CDR2 is FYNNEI. The V and J ends lost 2 bases and 5 bases respectively, with 11 bases between them. CDR3 DNA: TGTGCCAGCAGTGAACTAGCGCTTGGAGATACGCAGTATTTT. Encoded protein: CASSELALGDTQYF.

This clone was observed a handful of times. This chain uses TRBV7-7 with TRBJ2-7, with TRBD1 matching over 9 bases. Germline assignment: CDR1 SSHAT and CDR2 FNYEAQ (reference sequence). Trimming took 6 bases from V and 0 from J; bases not matched to a gene: 9. The CDR3 runs to 16 residues. CDR3 DNA: TGTGCCAGCAGGCCCTGGGAGGGACAGGGCTCCTACGAGCAGTACTTC. The encoded protein is CASRPWEGQGSYEQYF.

The chain recombines TRBV11-2 with TRBJ2-5; D possibly corresponds to TRBD1 (5 bases). V was clipped by 3 bases and J by 2 bases, with 16 bases between them. Germline CDR1 and CDR2: SGHAT and FQNNGV. The CDR3 totals 16 residues. The CDR3 protein is CASSFVPGAGQETQYF. As DNA, the CDR3 is TGTGCCAGCAGCTTCGTCCCGGGCGCAGGGCAAGAGACCCAGTACTTC. Full variable domain (rest looked up from reference TRBV11-2 and TRBJ2-5): EAGVAQSPRYKIIEKRQSVAFWCNPISGHATLYWYQQILGQGPKLLIQFQNNGVVDDSQLPKDRFSAERLKGVDSTLKIQPAKLEDSAVYLCASSFVPGAGQETQYFGPGTRLLVL.

V is TRBV7-6 and J is TRBJ2-7; 8 bases line up with TRBD1. This CDR3 is 15 amino acids long. The V and J ends lost 5 bases and 4 bases, in that order; junction bases with no gene match: 10. Germline-derived CDR1 and CDR2 are SGHVS and FNYEAQ. The CDR3 protein is CASSPGSDRAYEQYF. For the CDR3, the DNA is TGTGCCAGCAGCCCCGGGTCGGACAGGGCGTACGAGCAGTACTTC.

This clone was recorded a few times. CDR3 residues: CASSLARGTSGMGTGELFF. For the CDR3, the DNA is TGTGCCAGCAGCTTAGCGCGCGGGACTAGCGGGATGGGCACCGGGGAGCTGTTTTTT. V gene TRBV7-9 combines with J gene TRBJ2-2, with 13 bases fitting TRBD2. Germline trimming cut 0 bases from V and 4 bases from J; bases unmatched to any gene: 8. The CDR3 runs 19 residues. Germline CDR1 SEHNR, CDR2 FQNEAQ (reference sequence).

V usage is TRBV7-3 and J usage is TRBJ2-1; D not resolved. The CDR3 spans 15 residues. The ends were cut back, 4 bases at V and 4 bases at J, with 14 bases in the middle. Germline CDR1 reads SGHTA; CDR2 reads FQGTGA. CDR3 residues: CASSSDNGLYNEQFF. The CDR3 DNA reads as TGTGCCAGCAGCTCCGACAATGGCCTTTACAATGAGCAGTTCTTC.

The V call is TRBV7-2, the J call TRBJ1-1, with a tentative D call TRBD1 (5 bases). V was cut by 3 bases and J by 0 bases, with 8 bases left in between. The CDR3 runs to 14 residues. Germline V CDR1 and CDR2: SGHTA, FQGNSA. The DNA for the CDR3 is TGTGCCAGCAGCTTCGACAGATTGAACACTGAAGCTTTCTTT. The encoded protein is CASSFDRLNTEAFF. The variable domain in full, completed from reference TRBV7-2 and TRBJ1-1, reads GAGVSQSPSNKVTEKGKDVELRCDPISGHTALYWYRQSLGQGLEFLIYFQGNSAPDKSGLPSDRFSAERTGGSVSTLTIQRTQQEDSAVYLCASSFDRLNTEAFFGQGTRLTVV.

The genes are TRBV7-9 and TRBJ2-1; D is perhaps TRBD2 (5 bases). Germline V gene lookup returns CDR1 SEHNR and CDR2 FQNEAQ (reference sequence). The CDR3 extends over 11 amino acids. With 5 bases removed from V and 9 bases from J, the gap between germline ends came to 8 bases. The CDR3 sequence: CASSPEGEQFF. The CDR3 DNA reads as TGTGCCAGCAGCCCTGAGGGTGAGCAGTTCTTC.

This clone was seen just once. This chain uses TRBV19 with TRBJ2-7; D is ambiguous. Germline-derived CDR1 and CDR2 are LNHDA and SQIVND (reference sequence). Trimming took off 2 bases at V and 2 bases at J, with 13 bases between the two ends. The CDR3 contains 15 residues. Here the CDR3 reads CASSIFHTSPYEQYF. CDR3 in DNA: TGTGCCAGTAGTATATTCCATACGAGCCCCTACGAGCAGTACTTC.

The CDR3 DNA reads TGCGCCAGCAGCTTGGGACAGACCTCTGATGGCTACACCTTC. Protein sequence: CASSLGQTSDGYTF. The V gene is TRBV5-1, the J gene TRBJ1-2; a weak D match, TRBD1 (5 bases). Per the germline V gene, CDR1 is SGHRS and CDR2 is YFSETQ. The V gene lost 0 bases and the J gene lost 6 bases, with 12 bases spanning the gap. The CDR3 loop spans 14 amino acids.

This chain uses TRBV7-9 with TRBJ2-5; a weak D match, TRBD2 (6 bases). V gave up 4 bases and J gave up 1 base, with 16 bases separating them. This CDR3 has 16 residues. Germline V gene sequence: CDR1 SEHNR, CDR2 FQNEAQ (reference sequence). This chain's CDR3 is CASSSDGGPSQETQYF. The CDR3 DNA sequence: TGTGCCAGCAGCTCCGACGGGGGTCCTTCCCAAGAGACCCAGTACTTC.

The CDR3 DNA is TGTGCCAGCAGCCCGGGCGGAGGGAATAACTATGGCTACACCTTC. Protein product: CASSPGGGNNYGYTF. V gene TRBV4-2 combines with J gene TRBJ1-2; D unresolved. CDR3 length: 15 amino acids. Trimming took 4 bases from V and 1 from J, leaving 13 bases between them. Per germline, CDR1 LGHNA and CDR2 YNFKEQ.

This clone appeared a few times. This sequence joins TRBV5-6 and TRBJ2-7; tentative D call: TRBD2 (5 bases). The length of the CDR3 is 14 residues. Germline CDR1 SGHDT, CDR2 YYEEEE. Trimming pared 0 bases from V and 6 bases from J, leaving 13 bases between. CDR3 sequence (DNA): TGTGCCAGCAGCTTGGCCGGGAAGGGTTCCGAGCAGTACTTC. This encodes CASSLAGKGSEQYF.

The rearrangement links TRBV28 to TRBJ1-5, with D maybe TRBD1 (5 bases). CDR1 is MDHEN and CDR2 is SYDVKM in the germline V gene. This CDR3 region has 15 residues. Trimming cost V 6 bases and J 1 base, with 13 bases left between them. The CDR3 bases are TGTGCCAGCAGACTCCAGGGTTTCAGCAATCAGCCCCAGCATTTT. Translating gives CASRLQGFSNQPQHF.

The rearrangement links TRBV7-2 to TRBJ2-5; TRBD2 is a possible D gene (7 bases). V shed 5 bases and J shed 3 bases, with 13 bases lying between them. This CDR3 contains 14 residues. The germline V gene has CDR1 SGHTA and CDR2 FQGNSA. CDR3 sequence: CASSRGAGEETQYF. Here the CDR3 DNA reads TGTGCCAGCAGCCGGGGGGCCGGGGAAGAGACCCAGTACTTC.

V gene TRBV5-4 combines with J gene TRBJ2-7; 11 bases map to TRBD1. V shed 3 bases, J shed 6 bases, and the junction held 8 bases outside the gene matches. Germline CDR1 reads SGHNT; CDR2 reads YYREEE (reference sequence). This CDR3 contains 15 residues. The CDR3 sequence: CASSSGTGGSLEQYF. DNA for the CDR3: TGTGCCAGCAGCTCCGGGACAGGGGGTTCCCTCGAGCAGTACTTC.

The chain links TRBV5-8 to TRBJ2-5; 9 nucleotides match TRBD2. The CDR3 totals 15 residues. Germline V gives CDR1 SGHTS, CDR2 YDEGEE. Trimming took 2 bases from V and 5 from J; bases not matched to a gene: 7. CDR3 residues: CASSFVSLAGETQYF. The CDR3 coding sequence is TGTGCCAGCAGCTTCGTATCACTAGCGGGTGAGACCCAGTACTTC. Supplemented by reference TRBV5-8 and TRBJ2-5, the full variable domain reads EAGVTQSPTHLIKTRGQQATLRCSPISGHTSVYWYQQALGLGLQFLLWYDEGEERNRGNFPPRFSGRQFPNYSSELNVNALELEDSALYLCASSFVSLAGETQYFGPGTRLLVL.

The J gene is TRBJ2-4, the V gene TRBV10-3; a possible D gene is TRBD2 (5 bases). Trimming cost V 0 bases and J 3 bases, with 12 bases left between them. CDR1 and CDR2 (germline): ENHRY, SYGVKD. The CDR3 length is 16 residues. The DNA for the CDR3 is TGTGCCATCAGTGAGTCCGAGGGCTGGGGCAAAAACATTCAGTACTTC. It yields the protein CAISESEGWGKNIQYF.